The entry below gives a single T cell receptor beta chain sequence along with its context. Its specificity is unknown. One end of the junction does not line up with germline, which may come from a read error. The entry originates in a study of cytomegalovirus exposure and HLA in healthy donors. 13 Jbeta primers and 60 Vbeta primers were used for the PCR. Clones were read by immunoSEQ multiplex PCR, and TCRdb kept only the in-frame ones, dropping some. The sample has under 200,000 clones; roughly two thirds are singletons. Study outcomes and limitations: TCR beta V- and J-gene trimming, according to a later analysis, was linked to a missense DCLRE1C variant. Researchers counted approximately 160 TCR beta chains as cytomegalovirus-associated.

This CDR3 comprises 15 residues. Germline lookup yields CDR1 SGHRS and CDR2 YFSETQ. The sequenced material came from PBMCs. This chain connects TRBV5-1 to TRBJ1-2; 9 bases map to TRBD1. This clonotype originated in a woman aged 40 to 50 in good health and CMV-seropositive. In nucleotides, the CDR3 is TGCGCCAGCAGCACAACCGGGACAGGGCCATATGGCTACCCCTTC. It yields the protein CASSTTGTGPYGYPF.